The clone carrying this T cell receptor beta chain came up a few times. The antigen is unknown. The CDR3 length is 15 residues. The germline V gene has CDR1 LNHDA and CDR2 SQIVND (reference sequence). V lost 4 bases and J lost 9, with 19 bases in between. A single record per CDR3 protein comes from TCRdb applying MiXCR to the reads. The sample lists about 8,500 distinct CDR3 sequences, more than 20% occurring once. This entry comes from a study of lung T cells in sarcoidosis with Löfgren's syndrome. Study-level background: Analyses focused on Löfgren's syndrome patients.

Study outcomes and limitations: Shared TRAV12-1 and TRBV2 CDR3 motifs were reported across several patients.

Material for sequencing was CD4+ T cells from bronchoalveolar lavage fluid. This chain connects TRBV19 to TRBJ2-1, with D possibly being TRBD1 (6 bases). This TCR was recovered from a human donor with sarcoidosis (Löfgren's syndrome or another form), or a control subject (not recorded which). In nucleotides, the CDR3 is TGTGCCAGTAGTACCGGACAGAGCTGGACCGTTGAGCAGTTCTTC. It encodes CASSTGQSWTVEQFF.